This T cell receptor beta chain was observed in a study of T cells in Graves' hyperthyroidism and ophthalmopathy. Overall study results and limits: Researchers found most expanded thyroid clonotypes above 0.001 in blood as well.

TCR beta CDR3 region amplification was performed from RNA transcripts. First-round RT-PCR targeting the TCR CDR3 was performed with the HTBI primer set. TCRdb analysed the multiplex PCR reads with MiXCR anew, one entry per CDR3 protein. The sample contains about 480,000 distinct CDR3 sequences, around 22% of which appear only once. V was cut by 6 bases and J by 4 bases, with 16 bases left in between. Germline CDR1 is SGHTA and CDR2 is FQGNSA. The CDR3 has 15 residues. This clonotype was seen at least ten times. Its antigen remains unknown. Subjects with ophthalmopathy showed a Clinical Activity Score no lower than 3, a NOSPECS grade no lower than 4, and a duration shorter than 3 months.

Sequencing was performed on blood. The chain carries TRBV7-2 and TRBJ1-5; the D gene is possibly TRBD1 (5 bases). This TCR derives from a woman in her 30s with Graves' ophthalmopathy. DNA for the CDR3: TGTGCCAGCAGACAGAGAGGGGACTATAATCAGCCCCAGCATTTT. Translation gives CASRQRGDYNQPQHF.